Following are 31 T cell receptor beta chains from one sample sequenced in a study of cytomegalovirus exposure and HLA in healthy donors. PCR employed 60 Vbeta and 13 Jbeta primers. TCRdb's table, derived via immunoSEQ multiplex PCR, lists solely in-frame clones and lacks some. The sample has approximately 93,000 clones, 55% to 70% seen once. Sequences were obtained from PBMCs. These receptors originate from a boy aged 5-17 years in good health and CMV-seropositive.

The sample holds a few counts of this clone. The chain carries TRBV19 and TRBJ1-5, with D perhaps matching TRBD1 (5 bases). The CDR3 is 14 amino acids. Trimming cost V 3 bases and J 7 bases, with 13 bases left between them. Germline-derived CDR1 and CDR2 are LNHDA and SQIVND (reference sequence). CDR3 sequence reads: CASSIRDLGQPQHF. The CDR3 bases are TGTGCCAGTAGTATCAGGGATTTAGGGCAGCCCCAGCATTTT.

The chain carries TRBV5-1 and TRBJ1-6; D gene unclear. The CDR3 extends over 16 amino acids. The germline V gene encodes CDR1 SGHRS and CDR2 YFSETQ. Trimming removed 1 base from V and 4 bases from J, with 12 bases in between. The CDR3 reads CASSLNSNIYNSPLHF. The CDR3, as DNA: TGCGCCAGCAGCTTGAATTCGAACATTTATAATTCACCCCTCCACTTT. The full variable domain, with the rest looked up from reference TRBV5-1 and TRBJ1-6, is KAGVTQTPRYLIKTRGQQVTLSCSPISGHRSVSWYQQTPGQGLQFLFEYFSETQRNKGNFPGRFSGRQFSNSRSEMNVSTLELGDSALYLCASSLNSNIYNSPLHFGNGTRLTVT.

The chain joins TRBV6-1 to TRBJ2-4; the match to TRBD2 covers 8 bases. Germline CDR1 is MNHNS and CDR2 is SASEGT. The CDR3 length is 13 residues. V lost 5 bases and J lost 9; bases outside the gene matches: 6. CDR3 region: CASSTGTSCIQYF. The CDR3 DNA is TGTGCCAGCAGTACCGGGACTAGTTGCATTCAGTACTTC.

The CDR3 DNA reads as TGTGCCAGCAGTTCAGGACAGGGCGAAGGCAATCAGCCCCAGCATTTT. This translates into CASSSGQGEGNQPQHF. V and J are TRBV6-5 and TRBJ1-5; TRBD1 matches at 8 bases. This CDR3 spans 16 amino acids. The germline gives CDR1 MNHEY, CDR2 SVGAGI. With 4 bases clipped from V and 2 bases from J, the junction kept 7 bases outside the gene matches.

The rearrangement uses TRBV10-2 and TRBJ2-5, with 10 positions matching TRBD2. The DNA end is more similar to TRBJ2-7, so the J call may be wrong. Per germline, CDR1 WSHSY and CDR2 SAAADI. The length of the CDR3 is 17 residues. The CDR3 here is CASAGELAGTFPYEQYF. The CDR3 nucleotides read TGCGCCAGCGCTGGGGAACTAGCGGGAACCTTCCCCTACGAGCAGTACTTC.

The gene calls are TRBV20-1 and TRBJ1-3, with D perhaps matching TRBD1 (5 bases). V was pared by 5 bases and J by 11 bases, with 13 bases between. Germline-derived CDR1 and CDR2 are DFQATT and SNEGSKA (reference sequence). This CDR3 is 11 amino acids long. The CDR3 reads CSAGRVTPIYF. Written as DNA, the CDR3 is TGCAGTGCTGGCAGGGTCACCCCCATATATTTT.

This chain connects TRBV6-1 to TRBJ1-1; the match to TRBD1 covers 9 bases. CDR3 length: 14 residues. V lost 7 bases and J lost 1; bases outside the gene matches: 4. Germline V gene data show CDR1 as MNHNS and CDR2 as SASEGT. The chain's CDR3 is CASTEGQGNTEAFF. Here the CDR3 DNA reads TGTGCCAGCACTGAGGGACAGGGGAACACTGAAGCTTTCTTT.

This clone appeared a few times. The chain employs TRBV7-2 and TRBJ2-5; D is perhaps TRBD2 (6 bases). V was cut by 5 bases and J by 2 bases, with 9 bases left in between. This CDR3 has 13 amino acids. Per the germline V gene, CDR1 is SGHTA and CDR2 is FQGNSA. CDR3 DNA sequence: TGTGCCAGCAGCGACGGGACTCAAGAGACCCAGTACTTC. It codes for CASSDGTQETQYF. Complete variable domain (other parts from reference TRBV7-2 and TRBJ2-5): GAGVSQSPSNKVTEKGKDVELRCDPISGHTALYWYRQSLGQGLEFLIYFQGNSAPDKSGLPSDRFSAERTGGSVSTLTIQRTQQEDSAVYLCASSDGTQETQYFGPGTRLLVL.

The chain has TRBV2 and TRBJ1-5; D uncertain. Germline lookup yields CDR1 SNHLY and CDR2 FYNNEI. The CDR3 loop spans 14 amino acids. Trimming pared 2 bases from V and 2 bases from J, leaving 7 bases between. The CDR3 DNA is TGTGCCAGCAGTGAAAGGGAGCGCAATCAGCCCCAGCATTTT. It yields the protein CASSERERNQPQHF.

This clone has more than one count but fewer than ten. At one boundary the junction diverges from the germline segment, which might be a read error. V and J are TRBV7-7 and TRBJ2-3, with 10 bases identical to TRBD2. The CDR3 extends over 15 amino acids. Germline values: CDR1 SSHAT, CDR2 FNYEAQ (reference sequence). The CDR3, as DNA: TGTGCTAGCAGCTCCGGACTAGCGGTCACAGATACGCAGTATTTT. Translating gives CASSSGLAVTDTQYF.

This chain uses TRBV25-1 with TRBJ2-7; 10 bases align to TRBD2. Germline V gene lookup returns CDR1 MGHDK and CDR2 SYGVNS. V dropped 3 bases and J dropped 1; count of bases not matched to a gene: 9. The CDR3 is 17 residues long. CDR3 loop: CASSDNLLAGVSYEQYF. Here the CDR3 DNA reads TGTGCCAGCAGTGATAATTTGCTAGCGGGAGTTTCCTACGAGCAGTACTTC.

The chain carries TRBV27 and TRBJ1-5; D is possibly TRBD1 (6 bases). The CDR3 spans 13 residues. Trimming shortened V by 3 bases and J by 6 bases, and 9 bases separated the two germline ends. Germline CDR1 and CDR2: MNHEY and SMNVEV (reference sequence). The CDR3 reads CASSFGGGQPQHF. Written as DNA, the CDR3 is TGTGCCAGCAGTTTTGGGGGCGGTCAGCCCCAGCATTTT.

The chain carries TRBV7-2 and TRBJ2-7; 9 positions agree with TRBD1. The ends lost 6 bases at V and 4 bases at J; junction bases unmatched: 7. The CDR3 is 14 amino acids. Germline V gene lookup returns CDR1 SGHTA and CDR2 FQGNSA. The CDR3 is CASSTGTGIYEQYF. In DNA form, the CDR3 reads TGTGCCAGCAGTACCGGGACAGGGATTTACGAGCAGTACTTC.

The chain has TRBV5-4 and TRBJ2-3; TRBD2 matches at 10 bases. The CDR3 runs to 17 residues. With V trimmed by 4 bases and J by 4 bases, 12 bases remained unmatched. The germline V gene encodes CDR1 SGHNT and CDR2 YYREEE (reference sequence). For the CDR3, the DNA is TGTGCCAGCAGCGGGGGACTAGCGAGTACAGGGGCAGATACGCAGTATTTT. Amino acids: CASSGGLASTGADTQYF.

This chain uses TRBV18 with TRBJ2-5; no clear D. The J call is uncertain, as TRBJ2-7 better fits the DNA end. The CDR3 length is 11 residues. Germline loops: CDR1 KGHSH, CDR2 LQKENI. The CDR3 DNA follows: TGTGCCAGCTCATCAATTTACGAGCAGTACTTC. Translation gives CASSSIYEQYF.

J is TRBJ2-3 and V is TRBV5-1, with TRBD1 as a possible D gene (5 bases). Germline CDR1 is SGHRS and CDR2 is YFSETQ. There are 16 residues in the CDR3. V was pared by 6 bases and J by 1 base, with 18 bases between. The CDR3 nucleotides are TGCGCCAGCACCATAGCAGGGTCGTGGGGCACAGATACGCAGTATTTT. Residues: CASTIAGSWGTDTQYF.

This CDR3 is CASSKRDRSSGANVLTF. CDR3 bases: TGTGCCAGCAGCAAACGGGACAGGAGCTCTGGGGCCAACGTCCTGACTTTC. The chain is built from TRBV5-4 and TRBJ2-6, with 8 positions matching TRBD1. CDR3 length equals 17 residues. Germline trimming cut 4 bases from V and 0 bases from J; bases unmatched to any gene: 6. Germline V CDR1 and CDR2: SGHNT, YYREEE (reference sequence).

V gene TRBV5-4 combines with J gene TRBJ1-1; D is undetermined. CDR3 size: 14 residues. Trimming cost V 4 bases and J 3 bases, with 13 bases left between them. From germline, CDR1 is SGHNT and CDR2 YYREEE (reference sequence). The DNA for the CDR3 is TGTGCCAGCAGCCTGGCCGGAGGTGACACTGAAGCTTTCTTT. The encoded protein is CASSLAGGDTEAFF.

The gene calls are TRBV7-2 and TRBJ2-5; possible D gene TRBD2, 6 bases. From germline, CDR1 is SGHTA and CDR2 FQGNSA. The V gene lost 2 bases and the J gene lost 4 bases, with 8 bases spanning the gap. The CDR3 length is 13 residues. CDR3 DNA: TGTGCCAGCAGCTTAATCGGGGGAGAGACCCAGTACTTC. Translation: CASSLIGGETQYF. Using reference TRBV7-2 and TRBJ2-5 for the parts outside the CDR3, the full variable domain is GAGVSQSPSNKVTEKGKDVELRCDPISGHTALYWYRQSLGQGLEFLIYFQGNSAPDKSGLPSDRFSAERTGGSVSTLTIQRTQQEDSAVYLCASSLIGGETQYFGPGTRLLVL.

The genes are TRBV6-6 and TRBJ2-6; 8 bases agree with TRBD1. This CDR3 is built from 16 residues. CDR1 is MNHNY, CDR2 SVGAGI, per germline (reference sequence). After removal of 8 bases from V and 4 bases from J, the junction contained 10 bases not matched to a gene. CDR3 sequence reads: CASRRQGATGANVLTF. The CDR3 DNA reads TGTGCCAGCCGGCGGCAGGGGGCGACCGGGGCCAACGTCCTGACTTTC.

J is TRBJ2-3 and V is TRBV11-2; the D gene is possibly TRBD1 (6 bases). CDR3 length: 16 residues. Germline V gives CDR1 SGHAT, CDR2 FQNNGV. V lost 3 bases and J lost 2, with 15 bases in between. This CDR3 is CASSFRPGHLTDTQYF. CDR3 sequence (DNA): TGTGCCAGCAGCTTTCGACCGGGACATCTCACAGATACGCAGTATTTT.

CDR3 sequence: CASSQFGIVGTDTQYF. As DNA, the CDR3 is TGTGCCAGCAGTCAATTCGGGATTGTTGGCACAGATACGCAGTATTTT. J is TRBJ2-3 and V is TRBV11-2; TRBD2 might be the D (5 bases). V was cut by 6 bases and J by 1 base, with 17 bases left in between. The CDR3 totals 16 residues. Germline loops: CDR1 SGHAT, CDR2 FQNNGV.

CDR3 sequence reads: CASSPLGGALEAFF. For the CDR3, the DNA is TGTGCCAGCTCACCATTGGGCGGGGCTCTGGAAGCTTTCTTT. The chain joins TRBV18 to TRBJ1-1; D is perhaps TRBD1 (5 bases). The germline V gene has CDR1 KGHSH and CDR2 LQKENI. V was pared by 2 bases and J by 8 bases, with 15 bases between. This CDR3 is 14 amino acids long.

The chain is built from TRBV7-6 and TRBJ2-3; weak D call: TRBD1 (6 bases). Germline CDR1 SGHVS, CDR2 FNYEAQ. V was pared by 0 bases and J by 5 bases, with 6 bases between. The CDR3 spans 13 residues. The CDR3 DNA sequence: TGTGCCAGCAGCTTAGCAGGGGGAGATACGCAGTATTTT. Its protein is CASSLAGGDTQYF.

About this clone itself: The sample holds other DNA sequences that translate to the same CDR3. This rearrangement joins TRBV5-4 to TRBJ2-2; a possible D gene is TRBD2 (5 bases). This CDR3 is 15 amino acids long. Trimming left V 0 bases short and J 5 bases short, with 11 bases between. Per the germline V gene, CDR1 is SGHNT and CDR2 is YYREEE (reference sequence). The CDR3 loop reads CASSLGLARTGELFF. CDR3 bases: TGTGCCAGCAGCTTGGGGCTAGCTAGGACCGGGGAGCTGTTTTTT.

The chain recombines TRBV7-2 with TRBJ2-7; TRBD2 agrees at 11 bases. The V gene's germline CDR1 is SGHTA and CDR2 FQGNSA. The CDR3 is 15 residues long. Unmatched junction bases numbered 8, after V lost 5 bases and J lost 5 bases. CDR3 sequence reads: CASSATSGRSHEQYF. The CDR3 DNA follows: TGTGCCAGCAGCGCAACTAGCGGGAGATCCCACGAGCAGTACTTC.

The chain combines TRBV4-3 with TRBJ2-2; 10 positions agree with TRBD2. V gave up 1 base and J gave up 7 bases; unmatched junction bases: 12. The CDR3 consists of 18 residues. In germline, CDR1 is LGHNA, CDR2 YSLEER. DNA of the CDR3: TGCGCCAGCAGCCAAGTGGCGAGCGGGAGGGAACTGGGCGGGGAGCTGTTTTTT. Its protein product is CASSQVASGRELGGELFF.

This clone occurred a few times. The chain joins TRBV27 to TRBJ2-1, with 13 bases that match TRBD2. The CDR3 has 14 residues. Germline V gives CDR1 MNHEY, CDR2 SMNVEV (reference sequence). The J segment lost 4 bases and the V segment lost 10 bases, leaving 4 bases of the junction unmatched. The CDR3 DNA sequence: TGTGCCACCAAACTAGCGGGAGGGTACAATGAGCAGTTCTTC. Translation: CATKLAGGYNEQFF.

The chain links TRBV9 to TRBJ1-2; TRBD1 aligns across 7 bases. Germline V gene sequence: CDR1 SGDLS, CDR2 YYNGEE. The length of the CDR3 is 14 residues. With V trimmed by 3 bases and J by 2 bases, 4 bases remained unmatched. The CDR3 DNA follows: TGTGCCAGCAGCGCCTTACAGGGGAACTATGGCTACACCTTC. Translated: CASSALQGNYGYTF.

This clone showed up just a few times. The chain combines TRBV30 with TRBJ1-2, with 10 bases aligning to TRBD1. Germline CDR1 and CDR2: GTSNPN and SVGIG (reference sequence). Trimming at V came to 2 bases and at J to 4 bases, leaving 7 bases not matched to a gene. This CDR3 is 15 amino acids long. The CDR3 sequence: CAWSPDRGHSYGYTF. The CDR3 region has the DNA TGTGCCTGGAGTCCCGACAGGGGGCATAGCTATGGCTACACCTTC.

CDR3 protein: CASSLPGQGESPLHF. CDR3 DNA sequence: TGTGCCAGCAGCTTACCGGGACAGGGAGAGTCACCCCTCCACTTT. This sequence joins TRBV5-4 and TRBJ1-6; the match to TRBD1 covers 9 bases. With 2 bases clipped from V and 10 bases from J, the junction kept 7 bases outside the gene matches. The germline V gene has CDR1 SGHNT and CDR2 YYREEE (reference sequence). The CDR3 has 15 residues. The complete variable domain, with remaining parts taken from reference TRBV5-4 and TRBJ1-6, reads ETGVTQSPTHLIKTRGQQVTLRCSSQSGHNTVSWYQQALGQGPQFIFQYYREEENGRGNFPPRFSGLQFPNYSSELNVNALELDDSALYLCASSLPGQGESPLHFGNGTRLTVT.